The present TCR beta chain was sequenced within a study of cytomegalovirus exposure and HLA in healthy donors. Study details: Genotyping showed roughly 83% of almost 400 donors falling in the Caucasian-associated ancestry cluster.

PCR was performed using 60 Vbeta and 13 Jbeta primers. Profiling relied on immunoSEQ multiplex PCR, and the TCRdb table lists in-frame clones only, not all of them. In the table there are roughly 100,000 clones, 75% to 85% of which are singletons. Only one count was recorded for this clone. Its cognate antigen is unknown. Study-wide results and limits: Rarity held for most TCR sequences, but there were some public TCRs that occurred in many donors. Reported performance of the classifier showed diagnosis of cytomegalovirus status with high specificity and sensitivity. CMV antigen specificity of a few CMV-associated chains was confirmed in vitro.

Trimming stripped 1 base from V and 7 bases from J, with 11 bases between. Germline loops: CDR1 LNHDA, CDR2 SQIVND (reference sequence). This CDR3 is 14 amino acids long. The sample was PBMCs. The TCR comes from a young man in good health and CMV-seropositive. The chain recombines TRBV19 with TRBJ1-5; D ambiguous. CDR3 coding DNA: TGTGCCAGTAGTATAGCCTCGGGGAAACAGCCCCAGCATTTT. It is translated as CASSIASGKQPQHF.